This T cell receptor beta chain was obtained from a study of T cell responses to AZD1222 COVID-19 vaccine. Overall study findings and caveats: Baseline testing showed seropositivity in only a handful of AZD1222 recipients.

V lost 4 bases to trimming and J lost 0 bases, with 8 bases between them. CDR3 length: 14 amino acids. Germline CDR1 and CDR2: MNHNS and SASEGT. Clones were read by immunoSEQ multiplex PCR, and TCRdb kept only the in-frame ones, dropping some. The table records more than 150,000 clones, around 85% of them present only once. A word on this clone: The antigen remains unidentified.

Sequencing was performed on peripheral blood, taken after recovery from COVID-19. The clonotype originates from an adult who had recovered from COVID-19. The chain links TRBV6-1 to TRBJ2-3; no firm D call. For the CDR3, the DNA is TGTGCCAGCAGTGCGTCGACTAGCACAGATACGCAGTATTTT. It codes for CASSASTSTDTQYF.